The 24 T cell receptor beta chains reported below all come from one sample, sequenced in a study of T cell clonality in common variable immunodeficiency. Profiling relied on immunoSEQ multiplex PCR, and the TCRdb table lists in-frame clones only, not all of them. The sample contains tens of thousands of clones, none of them singletons. The source material was peripheral blood mononuclear cells. The receptors were sampled from a person between 18 and 75 years old in good health.

This clone has only a few counts. The read terminates 3 residues ahead of where the CDR3 ends, so the germline J gene completes it. V gene TRBV5-1 combines with J gene TRBJ1-3; 10 bases fit TRBD1. Unmatched junction bases numbered 4, after V lost 4 bases and J lost 0 bases. From germline, CDR1 is SGHRS and CDR2 YFSETQ. CDR3 length equals 16 residues. The CDR3 DNA, read in part, is TGCGCCAGCAGCACGGGGGACAGGGGCTCTGGAAACACC. Protein: CASSTGDRGSGNT. In full, the CDR3 is CASSTGDRGSGNTIYF.

In this sample, this clone turned up many times. Read data end 3 residues before the CDR3 end; the end is taken from the germline J gene. The chain carries TRBV6-2 or TRBV6-3 and TRBJ1-2, with 10 nucleotides matching TRBD1. V shed 6 bases and J 3 bases; nucleotides not matched to a gene: 7. The CDR3 totals 15 residues. The germline CDR1 and CDR2 sequences are MNHEY and SVGEGT. Here the CDR3 reads CASRLTGGVYYGYTF. Incomplete CDR3 DNA: TGTGCCAGCAGGTTGACAGGGGGCGTCTACTATGGC.

This clone was seen many times. The read terminates 3 residues before the CDR3 end, so the remaining end is supplied by the germline J gene. The chain links TRBV6-1 to TRBJ2-7; D may be TRBD1 (5 bases). From germline, CDR1 is MNHNS and CDR2 SASEGT. The V and J ends lost 3 bases and 2 bases respectively, with 8 bases between them. The CDR3 totals 13 residues. Partial CDR3 DNA: TGTGCCAGCAGTGACCGCAGGGCCTACGAG. Amino acid sequence: CASSDRRAYE. The full CDR3 protein reads CASSDRRAYEQYF.

Many counts were recorded for this clone. CDR3 sequence reads: CASRLGGLEQYF. The DNA read from the CDR3 is TGTGCCAGCAGACTGGGGGGTCTCGAG. The chain employs TRBV12-3 or TRBV12-4 and TRBJ2-7; D might be TRBD2 (6 bases). The read ends 3 residues before the CDR3 terminus; that terminus is restored from the germline J gene. V lost 6 bases and J lost 6, with 12 bases in between. CDR3 length equals 12 residues.

Comment on this clone: The read falls 3 residues short of the CDR3 end, and the missing part is taken from the germline J gene. V gene TRBV7-9 combines with J gene TRBJ1-2; D not certain. Germline CDR1 is SEHNR and CDR2 is FQNEAQ (reference sequence). The CDR3 spans 14 residues. CDR3 loop: CASSPRVLDYDYTF. The DNA read from the CDR3 is TGTGCCAGCAGCCCTCGGGTCCTTGATTACGAC.

This clone was counted many times. The sequenced fragment ends 3 residues before the CDR3 boundary, so the rest is inferred from the germline J gene. The chain links TRBV29-1 to TRBJ2-5; tentatively, D is TRBD2 (7 bases). CDR1 and CDR2 (germline): SQVTM, ANQGSEA. The CDR3 is 15 residues long. V lost 7 bases and J 1 base, leaving 19 bases between the germline ends. Here the CDR3 reads CSAEGGRGGQETQYF. The CDR3 DNA, read in part, is TGCAGCGCCGAGGGCGGGAGAGGGGGCCAAGAGACC.

This clone was counted a few times. Read coverage stops 3 residues before the CDR3 terminus; the germline J gene supplies the remainder. This chain joins TRBV19 and TRBJ1-2; 7 nucleotides align to TRBD1. The germline gives CDR1 LNHDA, CDR2 SQIVND (reference sequence). V gave up 3 bases and J gave up 4 bases; unmatched junction bases: 8. CDR3 length: 15 residues. CDR3 in amino acids: CASSINVGGSYGYTF. Partial CDR3 DNA: TGTGCCAGTAGTATTAATGTAGGGGGCAGCTATGGC. The whole variable domain, remainder taken from reference TRBV19 and TRBJ1-2, is DGGITQSPKYLFRKEGQNVTLSCEQNLNHDAMYWYRQDPGQGLRLIYYSQIVNDFQKGDIAEGYSVSREKKESFPLTVTSAQKNPTAFYLCASSINVGGSYGYTFGSGTRLTVV.

There are many counts of this clone. The read comes to an end 3 residues before the CDR3 does, leaving the germline J gene to fill in the end. The chain carries TRBV7-9 and TRBJ1-1; D possibly corresponds to TRBD1 (6 bases). V shed 7 bases and J shed 0 bases, with 15 bases lying between them. Germline CDR1 and CDR2: SEHNR and FQNEAQ (reference sequence). The CDR3 extends over 15 amino acids. CDR3 DNA, as far as it was read: TGTGCCAGCACCCCAGATAGGGGGATGAACACTGAA. This encodes CASTPDRGMNTE. The whole CDR3 region reads CASTPDRGMNTEAFF.

This clone was recorded at least ten times. The sequence runs out 3 residues before the end of the CDR3; the remainder is reconstructed from the germline J gene. The rearrangement uses TRBV6-2 or TRBV6-3 and TRBJ2-1, with D uncertain. V lost 4 bases and J lost 7, with 17 bases in between. The CDR3 covers 15 residues. Germline V gives CDR1 MNHEY, CDR2 SVGEGT. The covered CDR3 bases are TGTGCCAGCAGTTCCCTTAAGAGGCAGGTTAATGAG. Amino acid sequence: CASSSLKRQVNE. The whole CDR3 sequence reads CASSSLKRQVNEQFF.

Many counts were recorded for this clone. The CDR3 reads CASSSTGNEKLFF. CDR3 DNA (partial): TGTGCCAGCAGCTCGACAGGGAATGAAAAA. The chain is built from TRBV5-6 and TRBJ1-4; 7 bases fit TRBD1. The read halts 3 residues ahead of the CDR3 end, with the missing end drawn from the germline J gene. J lost 5 bases, V lost 3 bases, and 1 base had no gene match. CDR1 and CDR2 (germline): SGHDT, YYEEEE. This CDR3 has 13 residues.

This clone was observed at least ten times. The read comes to an end 3 residues before the CDR3 does, leaving the germline J gene to fill in the end. The chain carries TRBV11-2 and TRBJ2-1; 10 bases line up with TRBD2. CDR3 length: 15 residues. The V segment lost 5 bases and the J segment 7 bases; nucleotides outside the gene matches: 8. CDR1 and CDR2 (germline): SGHAT, FQNNGV. Partial CDR3 DNA: TGTGCCAGCAGCCAGCGGGGGGGCCTGATAAATGAG. As protein: CASSQRGGLINE. The full CDR3 sequence reads CASSQRGGLINEQFF.

This clone was observed a few times. The read falls 3 residues short of the CDR3 end, and the missing part is taken from the germline J gene. The rearrangement uses TRBV7-6 and TRBJ2-5; 9 nucleotides agree with TRBD1. The germline V gene has CDR1 SGHVS and CDR2 FNYEAQ. V trimming: 4 bases; J trimming: 2 bases; junction bases outside the gene matches: 8. The CDR3 length is 16 residues. The sequenced CDR3 bases are TGTGCCAGCAGCTCAAAGAACAGGGGGCTGCAAGAGACC. This sequence encodes CASSSKNRGLQET. In full, the CDR3 is CASSSKNRGLQETQYF.

This clone was observed at least ten times. The CDR3 end lies 3 residues beyond the end of the read and is filled in from the germline J gene. V gene TRBV20-1 combines with J gene TRBJ2-2; 7 positions match TRBD1. The CDR3 sequence is 14 residues long. CDR1 is DFQATT and CDR2 is SNEGSKA in the germline V gene (reference sequence). The V and J ends lost 2 bases and 3 bases, in that order; junction bases with no gene match: 3. The CDR3 sequence: CSARSGTDTGELFF. Partial CDR3 DNA: TGCAGTGCTAGATCGGGGACAGACACCGGGGAG.

This clone was counted many times. The CDR3 loop is CAWGLGNSYNEQFF. CDR3 DNA, as far as it was read: TGTGCCTGGGGACTGGGGAACTCATACAATGAG. The V gene is TRBV30, the J gene TRBJ2-1; perhaps TRBD2 as D (5 bases). The read ends 3 residues shy of where the CDR3 ends; the end is completed using the germline J gene. Trimming shortened V by 5 bases and J by 4 bases, and 15 bases separated the two germline ends. From germline, CDR1 is GTSNPN and CDR2 SVGIG (reference sequence). This CDR3 contains 14 residues. Using reference TRBV30 and TRBJ2-1 for the parts outside the CDR3, the full variable domain is SQTIHQWPATLVQPVGSPLSLECTVEGTSNPNLYWYRQAAGRGLQLLFYSVGIGQISSEVPQNLSASRPQDRQFILSSKKLLLSDSGFYLCAWGLGNSYNEQFFGPGTRLTVL.

This clone was seen many times. The read falls 3 residues short of the CDR3 end, and the missing part is taken from the germline J gene. The V call is TRBV7-6, the J call TRBJ2-7; 10 bases line up with TRBD2. The CDR3 totals 16 residues. After removal of 0 bases from V and 1 base from J, the junction contained 3 bases not matched to a gene. The germline V gene has CDR1 SGHVS and CDR2 FNYEAQ. The CDR3 sequence: CASSLALAGGSYEQYF. CDR3 DNA (partial): TGTGCCAGCAGCTTAGCGTTAGCGGGGGGATCCTACGAG.

This clone appeared many times. The DNA read from the CDR3 is TGTGCCAGCAGCCCCGGAGACGGGGGGGCCGGCGGGGAG. It codes for CASSPGDGGAGGE. The CDR3, in full, reads CASSPGDGGAGGELFF. The chain uses TRBV7-6 and TRBJ2-2, with 8 bases identical to TRBD2. The CDR3 extends 3 residues past the end of the read, so its final part is completed from the germline J gene. The J segment lost 7 bases and the V segment lost 5 bases, leaving 12 bases of the junction unmatched. Germline V CDR1 and CDR2: SGHVS, FNYEAQ. The CDR3 is made up of 16 amino acids.

This clone showed up many times. The sequenced fragment ends 3 residues before the CDR3 boundary, so the rest is inferred from the germline J gene. V is TRBV29-1 and J is TRBJ2-3, with D uncertain. Per germline, CDR1 SQVTM and CDR2 ANQGSEA. The CDR3 contains 12 residues. Trimming cost V 7 bases and J 0 bases, with 8 bases left between them. CDR3 region: CSASPSTDTQYF. CDR3 DNA, as far as it was read: TGCAGCGCCTCCCCTAGCACAGATACG.

There are many counts of this clone. Read data end 3 residues before the CDR3 end; the end is taken from the germline J gene. The gene calls are TRBV2 and TRBJ2-5; D not certain. CDR1 and CDR2 from the germline V gene are SNHLY and FYNNEI. The CDR3 covers 14 residues. With 4 bases removed from V and 4 bases from J, the gap between germline ends came to 13 bases. The DNA read from the CDR3 is TGTGCCAGCAGTGTTCAGGTTATGGGAGAGACC. It is translated as CASSVQVMGET. The complete CDR3 protein is CASSVQVMGETQYF.

This clone has at least ten counts. The read halts 3 residues ahead of the CDR3 end, with the missing end drawn from the germline J gene. The chain links TRBV18 to TRBJ1-1, with 7 bases matching TRBD1. The CDR3 is 13 residues long. Germline values: CDR1 KGHSH, CDR2 LQKENI. V shed 2 bases and J 7 bases; nucleotides not matched to a gene: 4. The CDR3 DNA, read in part, is TGTGCCAGCTCACCAGACAGGGTGGGTGAA. Translating gives CASSPDRVGE. The full CDR3 sequence reads CASSPDRVGEAFF.

The table lists this clone with many counts. The DNA ends 3 residues before the CDR3 does, and the rest of the CDR3 is filled in from the germline J gene. The chain uses TRBV4-2 and TRBJ2-5; D possibly corresponds to TRBD1 (5 bases). The CDR3 extends over 13 amino acids. The V end was cut by 4 bases, the J end by 2 bases, with 8 bases between. Germline V gene data show CDR1 as LGHNA and CDR2 as YNFKEQ. The CDR3 is CASSLRQQETQYF. The DNA read from the CDR3 is TGTGCCAGCAGCCTACGACAGCAAGAGACC.

Concerning this clone: Read sequence stops 3 residues before the CDR3 end, and the germline J gene provides the missing end. This chain connects TRBV18 to TRBJ2-7; 7 bases align to TRBD1. CDR3 length: 16 amino acids. Germline CDR1 reads KGHSH; CDR2 reads LQKENI. V trimming: 2 bases; J trimming: 4 bases; junction bases outside the gene matches: 11. The CDR3 bases that were read are TGTGCCAGCTCACCAACAGGGGCAGGGGCCAAATACGAG. Its translation is CASSPTGAGAKYE. The entire CDR3 protein reads CASSPTGAGAKYEQYF.

As concerns this clone: The CDR3 end lies 3 residues beyond the end of the read and is filled in from the germline J gene. V usage is TRBV7-9 and J usage is TRBJ1-2; 7 nucleotides align to TRBD1. The CDR3 is 15 amino acids. Germline CDR1 and CDR2: SEHNR and FQNEAQ (reference sequence). The CDR3 DNA, read in part, is TGTGCCAGCAGCTTACCGGGACAGCCTTCCTACGAC. This codes for CASSLPGQPSYD. The full CDR3 sequence reads CASSLPGQPSYDYTF.

This clone showed up many times. The read ends 3 residues early relative to the CDR3; the germline J gene fills the gap. This chain connects TRBV19 to TRBJ1-5; TRBD1 agrees at 12 bases. The germline V gene has CDR1 LNHDA and CDR2 SQIVND (reference sequence). This CDR3 spans 14 amino acids. The V segment lost 8 bases and the J segment 6 bases; nucleotides outside the gene matches: 5. The sequenced part of the CDR3 DNA is TGTGCCAGTCAAGGGACAGGGGGCGGTCAGCCC. Translating gives CASQGTGGGQP. The CDR3 reads in full as CASQGTGGGQPQHF.

As to this clone: Coverage ceases 3 residues before the CDR3 finishes, and the germline J gene fills in the end. The J gene is TRBJ2-3, the V gene TRBV5-1, with 10 bases that match TRBD1. The CDR3 loop spans 15 amino acids. Germline V gene lookup returns CDR1 SGHRS and CDR2 YFSETQ. The junction had 6 bases not matched to a gene; V was cut back by 4 bases and J by 4 bases. The CDR3 bases that were read are TGCGCCAGCAGCCGGGACAGGGGTGGTGCAGATACG. Protein sequence: CASSRDRGGADT. In full, the CDR3 is CASSRDRGGADTQYF.